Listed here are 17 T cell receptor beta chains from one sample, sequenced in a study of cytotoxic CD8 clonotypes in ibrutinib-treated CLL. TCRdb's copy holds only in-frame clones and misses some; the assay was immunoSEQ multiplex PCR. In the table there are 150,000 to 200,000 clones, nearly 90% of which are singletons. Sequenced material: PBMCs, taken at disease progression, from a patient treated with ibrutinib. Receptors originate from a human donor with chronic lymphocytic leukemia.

The CDR3 spells CASSLDWDRGDYF. Written as DNA, the CDR3 is TGTGCCAGCAGCTTAGATTGGGACAGGGGTGATTACTTC. The chain combines TRBV7-9 with TRBJ2-7; 10 bases line up with TRBD1. This CDR3 is 13 amino acids long. Germline V gene sequence: CDR1 SEHNR, CDR2 FQNEAQ (reference sequence). V lost 1 base and J lost 13; bases outside the gene matches: 7. Full variable domain (rest looked up from reference TRBV7-9 and TRBJ2-7): DTGVSQNPRHKITKRGQNVTFRCDPISEHNRLYWYRQTLGQGPEFLTYFQNEAQLEKSRLLSDRFSAERPKGSFSTLEIQRTEQGDSAMYLCASSLDWDRGDYFGPGTRLTVT.

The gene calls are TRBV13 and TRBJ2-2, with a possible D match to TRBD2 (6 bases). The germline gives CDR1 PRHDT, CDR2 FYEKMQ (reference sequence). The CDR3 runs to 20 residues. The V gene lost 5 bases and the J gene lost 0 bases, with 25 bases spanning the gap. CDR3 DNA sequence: TGTGCCAGCAGCGGAGGAGGGGCCACGGAGGCTAGCGCGAACACCGGGGAGCTGTTTTTT. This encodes CASSGGGATEASANTGELFF.

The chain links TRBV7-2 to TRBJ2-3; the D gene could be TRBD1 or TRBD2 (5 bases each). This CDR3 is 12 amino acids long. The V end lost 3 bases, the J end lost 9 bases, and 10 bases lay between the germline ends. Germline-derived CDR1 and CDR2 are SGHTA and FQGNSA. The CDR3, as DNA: TGTGCCAGCAGCTTCCCCGGGGACACGCAGTATTTT. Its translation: CASSFPGDTQYF.

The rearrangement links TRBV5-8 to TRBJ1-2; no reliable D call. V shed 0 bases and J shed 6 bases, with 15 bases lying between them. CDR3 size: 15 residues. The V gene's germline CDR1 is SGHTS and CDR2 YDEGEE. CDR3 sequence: CASSLAVLLNDGYTF. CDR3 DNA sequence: TGTGCCAGCAGCTTGGCGGTGCTCCTAAACGATGGCTACACCTTC.

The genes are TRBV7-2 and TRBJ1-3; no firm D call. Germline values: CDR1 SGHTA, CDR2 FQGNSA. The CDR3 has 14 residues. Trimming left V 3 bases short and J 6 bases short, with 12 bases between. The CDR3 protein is CASSFGIESNTIYF. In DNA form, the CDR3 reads TGTGCCAGCAGCTTTGGCATCGAGTCAAACACCATATATTTT.

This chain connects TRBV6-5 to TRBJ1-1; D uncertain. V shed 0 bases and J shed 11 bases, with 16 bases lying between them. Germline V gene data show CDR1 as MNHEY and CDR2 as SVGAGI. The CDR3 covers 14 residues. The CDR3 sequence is CASSYSSTRTKAFF. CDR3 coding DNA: TGTGCCAGCAGTTACTCGAGTACGAGAACTAAGGCTTTCTTT.

DNA for the CDR3: TGTGCCAGCAGCCGTACAGGGGGACTGAGCTACGAGCAGTACTTC. This codes for CASSRTGGLSYEQYF. The chain has TRBV28 and TRBJ2-7, with TRBD1 identical over 8 bases. The trim removed 6 bases at V and 3 bases at J, leaving 10 bases unmatched. This CDR3 has 15 amino acids. In germline, CDR1 is MDHEN, CDR2 SYDVKM.

CDR3 region: CASSPITLAGGYNEQFF. CDR3 DNA sequence: TGCGCCAGCAGCCCTATAACCCTAGCGGGAGGATACAATGAGCAGTTCTTC. The chain couples TRBV4-1 to TRBJ2-1, with 11 bases fitting TRBD2. CDR3 length equals 17 residues. From germline, CDR1 is MGHRA and CDR2 YSYEKL. The V segment lost 4 bases and the J segment 4 bases; nucleotides outside the gene matches: 9.

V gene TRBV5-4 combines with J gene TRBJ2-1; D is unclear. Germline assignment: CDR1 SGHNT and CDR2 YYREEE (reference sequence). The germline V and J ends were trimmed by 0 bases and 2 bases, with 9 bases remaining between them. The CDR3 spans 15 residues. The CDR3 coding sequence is TGTGCCAGCAGCTTGGTTAAGGGTACCTACAATGAGCAGTTCTTC. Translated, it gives CASSLVKGTYNEQFF.

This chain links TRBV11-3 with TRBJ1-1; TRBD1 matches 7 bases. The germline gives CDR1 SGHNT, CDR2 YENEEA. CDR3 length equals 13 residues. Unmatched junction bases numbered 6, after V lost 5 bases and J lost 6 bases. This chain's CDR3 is CASSTIQGAEAFF. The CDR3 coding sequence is TGTGCCAGCAGCACGATTCAGGGGGCTGAAGCTTTCTTT.

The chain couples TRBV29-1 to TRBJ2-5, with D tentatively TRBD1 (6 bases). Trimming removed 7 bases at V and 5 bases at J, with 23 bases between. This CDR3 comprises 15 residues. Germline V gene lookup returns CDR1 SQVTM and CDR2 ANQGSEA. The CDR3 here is CSAAPGAQGTETQYF. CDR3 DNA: TGCAGCGCTGCCCCTGGGGCCCAGGGGACGGAGACCCAGTACTTC.

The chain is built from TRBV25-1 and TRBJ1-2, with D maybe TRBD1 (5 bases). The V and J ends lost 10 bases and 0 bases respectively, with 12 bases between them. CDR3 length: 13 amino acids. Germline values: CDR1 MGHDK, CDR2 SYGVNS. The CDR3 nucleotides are TGTGCCACCTCAACGGGGGCTAACTATGGCTACACCTTC. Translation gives CATSTGANYGYTF.

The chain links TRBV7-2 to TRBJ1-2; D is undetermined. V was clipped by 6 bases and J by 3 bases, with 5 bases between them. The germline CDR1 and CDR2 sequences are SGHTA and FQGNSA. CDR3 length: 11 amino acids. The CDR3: CASSDHYGYTF. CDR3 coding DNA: TGTGCCAGCAGTGACCACTATGGCTACACCTTC.

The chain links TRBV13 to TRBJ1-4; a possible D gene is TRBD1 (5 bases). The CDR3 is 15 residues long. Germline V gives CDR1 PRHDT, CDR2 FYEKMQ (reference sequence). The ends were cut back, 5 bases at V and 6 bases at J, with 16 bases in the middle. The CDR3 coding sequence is TGTGCCAGCAGCCGGGCGGGACGAGCGGATGAAAAACTGTTTTTT. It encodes CASSRAGRADEKLFF.

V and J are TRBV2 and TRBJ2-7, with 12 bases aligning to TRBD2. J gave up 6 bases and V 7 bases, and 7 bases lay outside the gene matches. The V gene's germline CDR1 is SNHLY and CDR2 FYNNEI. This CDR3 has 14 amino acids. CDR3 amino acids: CASIETSGSFEQYF. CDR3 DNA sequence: TGTGCCAGCATAGAGACTAGCGGGAGCTTCGAGCAGTACTTC.

CDR3 residues: CASADTDGPNQPQHF. The CDR3 bases are TGTGCCAGCGCAGACACGGACGGTCCCAATCAGCCCCAGCATTTT. V is TRBV6-6 and J is TRBJ1-5; D remains ambiguous. This CDR3 is built from 15 residues. The V gene's germline CDR1 is MNHNY and CDR2 SVGAGI (reference sequence). Trimming shortened V by 8 bases and J by 3 bases, and 17 bases separated the two germline ends.

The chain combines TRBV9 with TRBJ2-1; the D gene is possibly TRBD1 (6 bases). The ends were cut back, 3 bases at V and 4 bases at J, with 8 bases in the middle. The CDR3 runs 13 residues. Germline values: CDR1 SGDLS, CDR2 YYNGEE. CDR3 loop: CASSAGTYNEQFF. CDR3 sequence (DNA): TGTGCCAGCAGCGCCGGGACATACAATGAGCAGTTCTTC. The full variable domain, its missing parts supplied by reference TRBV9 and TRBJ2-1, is DSGVTQTPKHLITATGQRVTLRCSPRSGDLSVYWYQQSLDQGLQFLIQYYNGEERAKGNILERFSAQQFPDLHSELNLSSLELGDSALYFCASSAGTYNEQFFGPGTRLTVL.